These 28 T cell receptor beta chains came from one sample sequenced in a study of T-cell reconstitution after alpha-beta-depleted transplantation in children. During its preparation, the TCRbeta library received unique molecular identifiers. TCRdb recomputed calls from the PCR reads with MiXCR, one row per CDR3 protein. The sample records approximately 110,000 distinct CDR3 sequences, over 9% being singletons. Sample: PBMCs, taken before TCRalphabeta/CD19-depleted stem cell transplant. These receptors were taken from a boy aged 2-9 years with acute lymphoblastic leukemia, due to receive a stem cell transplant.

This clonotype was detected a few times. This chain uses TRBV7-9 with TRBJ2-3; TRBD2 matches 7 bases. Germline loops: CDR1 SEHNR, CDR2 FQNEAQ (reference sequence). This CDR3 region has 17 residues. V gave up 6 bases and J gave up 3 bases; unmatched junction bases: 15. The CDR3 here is CASSPGAAGSRTDTQYF. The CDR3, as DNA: TGTGCCAGCAGTCCTGGGGCAGCGGGGAGTCGTACAGATACGCAGTATTTT.

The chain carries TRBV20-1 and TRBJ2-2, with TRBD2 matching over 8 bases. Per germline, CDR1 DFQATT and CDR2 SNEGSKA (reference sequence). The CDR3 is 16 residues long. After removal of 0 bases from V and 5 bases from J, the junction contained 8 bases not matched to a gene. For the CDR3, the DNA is TGCAGTGCTAGAGATTACGGGAGGGCCGTAACCGGGGAGCTGTTTTTT. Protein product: CSARDYGRAVTGELFF.

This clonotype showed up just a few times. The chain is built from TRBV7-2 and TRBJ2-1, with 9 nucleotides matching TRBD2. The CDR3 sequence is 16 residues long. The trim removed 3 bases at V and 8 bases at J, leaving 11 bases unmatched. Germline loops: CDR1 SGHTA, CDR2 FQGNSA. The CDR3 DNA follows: TGTGCCAGCAGCTTCCCAGCGGGGGGTCAGGTGGATGAGCAGTTCTTC. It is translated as CASSFPAGGQVDEQFF.

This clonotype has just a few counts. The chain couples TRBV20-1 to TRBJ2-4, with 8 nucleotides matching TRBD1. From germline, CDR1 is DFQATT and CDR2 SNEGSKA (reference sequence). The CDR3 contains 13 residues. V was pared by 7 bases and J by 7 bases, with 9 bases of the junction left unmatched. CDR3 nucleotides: TGCAGTGTGTTACGGACAGGGAGGAACATTCAGTACTTC. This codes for CSVLRTGRNIQYF.

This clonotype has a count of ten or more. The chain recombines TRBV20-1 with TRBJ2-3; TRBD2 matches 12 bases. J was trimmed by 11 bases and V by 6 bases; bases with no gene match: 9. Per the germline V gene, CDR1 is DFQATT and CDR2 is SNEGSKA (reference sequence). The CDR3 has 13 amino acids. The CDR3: CSAPASGRAGQYF. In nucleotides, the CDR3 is TGCAGTGCCCCAGCTAGCGGGAGGGCGGGGCAGTATTTT.

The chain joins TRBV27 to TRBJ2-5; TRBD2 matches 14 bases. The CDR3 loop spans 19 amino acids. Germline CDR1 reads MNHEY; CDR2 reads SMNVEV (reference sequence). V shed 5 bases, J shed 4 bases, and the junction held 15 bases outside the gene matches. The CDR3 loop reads CASSPVRLAGGPQRETQYF. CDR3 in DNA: TGTGCCAGCAGTCCAGTCCGACTAGCGGGAGGGCCGCAAAGAGAGACCCAGTACTTC.

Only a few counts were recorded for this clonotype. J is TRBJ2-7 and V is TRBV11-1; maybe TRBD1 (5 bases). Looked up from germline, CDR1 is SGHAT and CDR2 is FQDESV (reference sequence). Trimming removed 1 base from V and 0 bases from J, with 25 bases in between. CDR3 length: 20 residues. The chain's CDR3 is CASSLVFWGPSSTFSYEQYF. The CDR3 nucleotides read TGTGCCAGCAGCTTAGTTTTCTGGGGCCCAAGTAGTACGTTCTCCTACGAGCAGTACTTC.

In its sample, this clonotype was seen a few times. DNA for the CDR3: TGTGCCAGCAGCTTTAATACTAGATACACAGATACGCAGTATTTT. This codes for CASSFNTRYTDTQYF. This chain links TRBV5-6 with TRBJ2-3; tentatively, D is TRBD2 (5 bases). The CDR3 sequence is 15 residues long. The germline V gene encodes CDR1 SGHDT and CDR2 YYEEEE. Trimming removed 2 bases from V and 2 bases from J, with 12 bases in between.

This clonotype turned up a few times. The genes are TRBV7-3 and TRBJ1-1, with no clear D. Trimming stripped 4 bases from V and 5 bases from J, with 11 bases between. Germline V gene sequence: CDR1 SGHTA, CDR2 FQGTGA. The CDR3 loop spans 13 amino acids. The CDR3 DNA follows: TGTGCCAGCAGCTACACCGATAGGACTGAAGCTTTCTTT. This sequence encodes CASSYTDRTEAFF.

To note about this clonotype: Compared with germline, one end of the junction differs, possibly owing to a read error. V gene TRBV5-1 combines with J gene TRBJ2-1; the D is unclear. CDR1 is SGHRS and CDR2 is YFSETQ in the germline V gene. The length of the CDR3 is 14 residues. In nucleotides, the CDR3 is TGCGCCAGCAGCTCAGTGGCTGGCTACAATGGGCAGTTCTTC. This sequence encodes CASSSVAGYNGQFF.

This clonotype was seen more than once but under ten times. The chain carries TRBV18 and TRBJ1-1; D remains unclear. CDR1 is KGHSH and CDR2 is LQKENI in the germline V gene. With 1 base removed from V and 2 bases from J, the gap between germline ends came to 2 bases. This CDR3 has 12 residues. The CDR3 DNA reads TGTGCCAGCTCACCACACAACACTGAAGCTTTCTTT. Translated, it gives CASSPHNTEAFF.

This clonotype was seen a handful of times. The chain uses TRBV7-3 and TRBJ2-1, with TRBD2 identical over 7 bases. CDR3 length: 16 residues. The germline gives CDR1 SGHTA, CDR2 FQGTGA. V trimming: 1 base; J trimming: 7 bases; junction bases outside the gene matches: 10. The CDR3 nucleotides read TGTGCCAGCAGCTTAATAGGTGCGGGAGTGATGAATGAGCAGTTCTTC. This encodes CASSLIGAGVMNEQFF.

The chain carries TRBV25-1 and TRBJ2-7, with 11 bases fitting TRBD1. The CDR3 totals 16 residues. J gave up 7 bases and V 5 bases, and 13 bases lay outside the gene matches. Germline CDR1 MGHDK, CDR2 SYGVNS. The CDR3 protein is CASSFILGTGGEEQYF. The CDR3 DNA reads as TGTGCCAGCAGTTTTATATTAGGGACAGGGGGTGAAGAGCAGTACTTC.

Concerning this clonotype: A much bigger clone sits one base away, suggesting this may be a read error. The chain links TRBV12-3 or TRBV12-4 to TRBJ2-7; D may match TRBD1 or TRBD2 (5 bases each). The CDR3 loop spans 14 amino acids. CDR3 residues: CGSSLAGASTEQYF. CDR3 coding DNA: TGTGGCAGCAGTTTAGCCGGGGCATCTACGGAGCAGTACTTC.

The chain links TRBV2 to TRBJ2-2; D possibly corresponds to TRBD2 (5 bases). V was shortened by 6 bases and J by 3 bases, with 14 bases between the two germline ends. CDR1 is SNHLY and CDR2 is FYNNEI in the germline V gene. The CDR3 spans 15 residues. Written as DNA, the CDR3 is TGTGCCAGCAGCGGCCTAGAGGGCCACACCGGGGAGCTGTTTTTT. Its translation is CASSGLEGHTGELFF.

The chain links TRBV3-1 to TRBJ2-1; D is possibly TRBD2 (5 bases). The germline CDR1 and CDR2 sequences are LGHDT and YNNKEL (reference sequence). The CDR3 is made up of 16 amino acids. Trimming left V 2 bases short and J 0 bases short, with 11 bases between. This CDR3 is CASSQRRGSSYNEQFF. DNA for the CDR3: TGTGCCAGCAGCCAAAGGCGCGGGTCCTCCTACAATGAGCAGTTCTTC.

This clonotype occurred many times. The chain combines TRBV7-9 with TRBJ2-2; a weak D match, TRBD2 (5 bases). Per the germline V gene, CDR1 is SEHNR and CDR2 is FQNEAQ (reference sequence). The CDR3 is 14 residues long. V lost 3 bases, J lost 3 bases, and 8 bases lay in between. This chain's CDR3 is CASSFVGDTGELFF. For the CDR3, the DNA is TGTGCCAGCAGCTTTGTGGGAGACACCGGGGAGCTGTTTTTT. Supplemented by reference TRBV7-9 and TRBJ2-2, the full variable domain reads DTGVSQNPRHKITKRGQNVTFRCDPISEHNRLYWYRQTLGQGPEFLTYFQNEAQLEKSRLLSDRFSAERPKGSFSTLEIQRTEQGDSAMYLCASSFVGDTGELFFGEGSRLTVL.

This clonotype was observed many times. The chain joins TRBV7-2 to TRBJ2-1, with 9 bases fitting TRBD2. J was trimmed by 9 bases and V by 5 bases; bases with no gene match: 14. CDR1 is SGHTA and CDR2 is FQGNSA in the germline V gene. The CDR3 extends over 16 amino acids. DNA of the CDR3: TGTGCCAGCAGCCCTCTGATGGGGACTAGCCCCCCTGAGCAGTTCTTC. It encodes CASSPLMGTSPPEQFF.

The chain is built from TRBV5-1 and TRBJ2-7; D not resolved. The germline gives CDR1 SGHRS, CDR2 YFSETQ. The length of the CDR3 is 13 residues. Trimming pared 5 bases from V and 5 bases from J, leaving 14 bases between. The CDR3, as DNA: TGCGCCAGCAGTCGAGATGGTCAGCACGAGCAGTACTTC. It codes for CASSRDGQHEQYF.

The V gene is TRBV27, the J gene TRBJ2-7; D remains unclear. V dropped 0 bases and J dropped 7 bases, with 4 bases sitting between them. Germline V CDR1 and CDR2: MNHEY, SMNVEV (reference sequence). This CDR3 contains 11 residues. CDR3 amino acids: CASSLSREQYF. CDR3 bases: TGTGCCAGCAGTTTATCGAGGGAGCAGTACTTC.

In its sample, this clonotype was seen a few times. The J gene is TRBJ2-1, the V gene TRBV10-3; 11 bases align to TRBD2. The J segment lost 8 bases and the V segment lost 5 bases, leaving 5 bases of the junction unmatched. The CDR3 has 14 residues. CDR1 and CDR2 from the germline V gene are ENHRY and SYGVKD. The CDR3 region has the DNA TGTGCCATCAGTTTTCTAGCGGGAGGAGATGAGCAGTTCTTC. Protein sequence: CAISFLAGGDEQFF.

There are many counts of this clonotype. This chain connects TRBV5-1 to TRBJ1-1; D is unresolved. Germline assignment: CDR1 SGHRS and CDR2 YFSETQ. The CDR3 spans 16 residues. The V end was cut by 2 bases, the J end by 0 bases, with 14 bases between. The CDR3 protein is CASSFSRGRVNTEAFF. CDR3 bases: TGCGCCAGCAGCTTCTCTCGGGGAAGAGTGAACACTGAAGCTTTCTTT. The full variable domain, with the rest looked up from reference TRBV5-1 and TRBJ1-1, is KAGVTQTPRYLIKTRGQQVTLSCSPISGHRSVSWYQQTPGQGLQFLFEYFSETQRNKGNFPGRFSGRQFSNSRSEMNVSTLELGDSALYLCASSFSRGRVNTEAFFGQGTRLTVV.

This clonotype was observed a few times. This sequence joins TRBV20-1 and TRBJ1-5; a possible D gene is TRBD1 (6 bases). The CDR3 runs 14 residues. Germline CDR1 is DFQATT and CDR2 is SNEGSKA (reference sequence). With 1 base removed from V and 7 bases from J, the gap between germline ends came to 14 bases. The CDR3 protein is CSARGQVSGQPQHF. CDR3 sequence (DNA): TGCAGTGCTAGAGGACAGGTTTCAGGACAGCCCCAGCATTTT.

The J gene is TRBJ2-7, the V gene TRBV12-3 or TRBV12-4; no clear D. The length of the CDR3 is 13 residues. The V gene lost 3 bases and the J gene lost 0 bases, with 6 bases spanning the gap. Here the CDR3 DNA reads TGTGCCAGCAGTTTCAGGAGCTCCTACGAGCAGTACTTC. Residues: CASSFRSSYEQYF.

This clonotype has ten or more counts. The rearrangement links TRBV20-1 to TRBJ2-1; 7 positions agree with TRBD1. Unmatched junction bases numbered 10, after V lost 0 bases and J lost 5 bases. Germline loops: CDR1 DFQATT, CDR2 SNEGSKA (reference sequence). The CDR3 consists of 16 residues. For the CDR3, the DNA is TGCAGTGCTAGAGATCCGGGACAGACGCCACACAATGAGCAGTTCTTC. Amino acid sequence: CSARDPGQTPHNEQFF.

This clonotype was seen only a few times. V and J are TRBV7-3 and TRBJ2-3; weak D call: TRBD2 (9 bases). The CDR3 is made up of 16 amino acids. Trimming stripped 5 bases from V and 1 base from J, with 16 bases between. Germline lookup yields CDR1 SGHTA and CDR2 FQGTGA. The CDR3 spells CASSDRGGRGTDTQYF. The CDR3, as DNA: TGTGCCAGCAGCGACAGGGGCGGGAGGGGCACAGATACGCAGTATTTT. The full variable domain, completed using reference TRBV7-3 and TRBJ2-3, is GAGVSQTPSNKVTEKGKYVELRCDPISGHTALYWYRQSLGQGPEFLIYFQGTGAADDSGLPNDRFFAVRPEGSVSTLKIQRTERGDSAVYLCASSDRGGRGTDTQYFGPGTRLTVL.

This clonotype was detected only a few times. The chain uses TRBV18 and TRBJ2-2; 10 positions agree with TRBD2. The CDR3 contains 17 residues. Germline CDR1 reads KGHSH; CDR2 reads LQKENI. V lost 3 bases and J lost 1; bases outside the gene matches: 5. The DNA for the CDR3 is TGTGCCAGCTCACCCCAACGGACTAGCGGGAACACCGGGGAGCTGTTTTTT. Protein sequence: CASSPQRTSGNTGELFF.

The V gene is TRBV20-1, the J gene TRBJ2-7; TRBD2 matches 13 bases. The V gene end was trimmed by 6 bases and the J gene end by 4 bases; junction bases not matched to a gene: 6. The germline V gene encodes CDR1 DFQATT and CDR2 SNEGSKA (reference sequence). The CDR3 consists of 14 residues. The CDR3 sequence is CSAERTSGSYEQYF. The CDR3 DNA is TGCAGTGCGGAGAGGACTAGCGGGAGTTACGAGCAGTACTTC.